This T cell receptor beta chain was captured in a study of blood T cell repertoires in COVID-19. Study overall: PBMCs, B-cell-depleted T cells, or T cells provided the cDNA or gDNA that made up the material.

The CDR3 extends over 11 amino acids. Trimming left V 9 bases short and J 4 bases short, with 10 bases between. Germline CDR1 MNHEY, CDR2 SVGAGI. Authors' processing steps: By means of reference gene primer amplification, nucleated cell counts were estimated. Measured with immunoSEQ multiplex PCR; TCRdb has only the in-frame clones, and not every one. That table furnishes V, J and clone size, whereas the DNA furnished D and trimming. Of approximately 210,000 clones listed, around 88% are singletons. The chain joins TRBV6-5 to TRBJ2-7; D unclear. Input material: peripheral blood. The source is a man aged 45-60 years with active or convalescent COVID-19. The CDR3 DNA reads TGTGCCAGTTGGCAGGATTACGAGCAGTACTTC. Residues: CASWQDYEQYF.